This entry describes one T cell receptor (beta chain). Antigen specificity is unknown. CDR3 length: 14 amino acids. Germline V gene lookup returns CDR1 LNHNV and CDR2 YYDKDF (reference sequence). J gave up 11 bases and V 5 bases, and 10 bases lay outside the gene matches. For the second PCR, which ran for about 6 to 11 cycles, a sample-barcoded 5' primer and a J-beta primer mix were used. Template switching added a 12-random-nucleotide identifier to every cDNA molecule. One entry per CDR3 protein results from TCRdb running MiXCR on the 5' RACE reads. The table shows 1.2 million to 1.5 million distinct CDR3 sequences, with almost 60% occurring only once. This entry comes from a study of blood T cells in healthy people across ages. Findings and caveats of the study: Samples with more naive T cells showed higher observed beta diversity. The authors considered diversity estimates from one million T cells to be underestimates. Significant beta diversity loss was already apparent by age approximately 40, declining roughly linearly.

The sequenced material came from blood. V and J are TRBV15 and TRBJ2-5, with 11 bases aligning to TRBD2. The source is a man aged 18 to 29 in good health. In DNA, the CDR3 is TGTGCCACCAGCGGGGCTAGCGGGAGGTATGAGCAGTACTTC. This gives the protein CATSGASGRYEQYF.